The clone carrying this T cell receptor (beta chain) has at least ten counts. Its cognate antigen is unknown. The read terminates 3 residues ahead of where the CDR3 ends, so the germline J gene completes it. These data originate in a study of T cell clonality in common variable immunodeficiency. Study observations and caveats: Fewer TCRbeta clones were shared among CVID subjects than controls. Fewer deletions and N-nucleotide insertions were reportedly seen in common variable immunodeficiency TCR beta sequences.

Trimming stripped 5 bases from V and 4 bases from J, with 11 bases between. The germline V gene has CDR1 MDHEN and CDR2 SYDVKM. CDR3 size: 13 residues. Equal genomic DNA amounts from CVID and control samples were sequenced. This table comes from immunoSEQ multiplex PCR, and its TCRdb copy is limited to in-frame clones, with some not included. This repertoire holds around 57,000 clones, and none appear only once. Sequences were obtained from peripheral blood mononuclear cells. This chain connects TRBV28 to TRBJ1-2, with D perhaps TRBD1 (6 bases). This receptor was identified in a person aged 18 to 69 in good health. The sequenced CDR3 bases are TGTGCCAGCAGTCGCAGGGGTTCCTATGGC. Protein sequence: CASSRRGSYG. Given in full, the CDR3 is CASSRRGSYGYTF.